A selection of T cell receptor beta chains follows, all from one sample in a study of shared clonotypes between healthy human individuals. Libraries were prepared by immunoSEQ multiplex PCR; TCRdb keeps only in-frame clonotypes and omits some of them. The sample shows 1.5 million to 2.5 million clones, approximately 94% of them seen only once. The sample comprised naive CD8+ T cells sorted from blood. The receptors derive from a man between 18 and 29 years old in good health. CDR3s include the opening cysteine and the closing phenylalanine or tryptophan. D genes are given only for firm matches. The size of a clone is reported for some rows only, either as once, few or many, or as a class for expanded clones.

d_call	j_call	clone_size	v_call	cdr3_nt	cdr3_aa
.	TRBJ2-7	.	TRBV5-6	TGTGCCAGCAGCTTGAGTTCCCATGAGCAGTACTTC	CASSLSSHEQYF
.	TRBJ1-5	.	TRBV7-6	TGTGCCAGCAGCTTAGGACCCAATCAGCCCCAGCATTTT	CASSLGPNQPQHF
.	TRBJ2-3	.	TRBV28	TGTGCCAGCAGGATCCGTGTTTCTTCGGGACACCTTCCCCCAGATACGCAGTATTTT	CASRIRVSSGHLPPDTQYF
.	TRBJ1-2	.	TRBV16	TGTGCCAGCAGCCGATTGGGCGGACCCGTTGGCTACACCTTC	CASSRLGGPVGYTF
TRBD2	TRBJ2-7	.	TRBV18	TGTGCCAGCTCACGTCCACTAGCGTATCCGTACTTC	CASSRPLAYPYF
.	TRBJ2-1	.	TRBV5-1	TGCGCCAGCAGCTTGGATGGGGGAGTCGACAATGAGCAGTTCTTC	CASSLDGGVDNEQFF
TRBD2	TRBJ2-5	.	TRBV13	TGTGCCAGCAGCTCCCACCTAGCGGGGGTCCAAGAGACCCAGTACTTC	CASSSHLAGVQETQYF
.	TRBJ2-1	.	TRBV9	TGTGCCAGCAGCGTAGACGGTAGCGGATACAATGAGCAGTTCTTC	CASSVDGSGYNEQFF
.	TRBJ2-2	.	TRBV7-6	TGTGCCAGCAGCAATTATCAGGGTTTGGACACCGGGGAGCTGTTTTTT	CASSNYQGLDTGELFF
.	TRBJ1-3	.	TRBV6-5	TGTGCCAGCATGGACTCTGGAAACACCATATATTTT	CASMDSGNTIYF
.	TRBJ1-1	.	TRBV27	TGTGCCAGCAGTTCAACCAGGGGAGGGACTGAAGCTTTCTTT	CASSSTRGGTEAFF
.	TRBJ2-3	.	TRBV30	TGTGCCTGGAGTGGGGGCGGCGGGGATACGCAGTATTTT	CAWSGGGGDTQYF
TRBD1	TRBJ1-6	.	TRBV7-9	TGTGCCAGCAGCGAGGACAGGGTGAGCTCACCCCTCCACTTT	CASSEDRVSSPLHF
.	TRBJ2-7	.	TRBV6-5	TGTGCCAGCAGCTCGGGACCCGGGGACTACGAGCAGTACTTC	CASSSGPGDYEQYF
.	TRBJ2-3	.	TRBV27	TGTGCCAGCAGTTTTCTCGGTCAGATAACAGATACGCAGTATTTT	CASSFLGQITDTQYF
TRBD1	TRBJ2-2	.	TRBV15	TGTGCCACCAGCACCGGACAGGGGGGCACCGGGGAGCTGTTTTTT	CATSTGQGGTGELFF
.	TRBJ1-1	.	TRBV7-6	TGTGCCAGCAGCCCTTGGACAGAGATTGTGAACACTGAAGCTTTCTTT	CASSPWTEIVNTEAFF
TRBD1	TRBJ1-2	.	TRBV29-1	TGCAGCGTTGAAGCAGGGGGCTACGGCTACACCTTC	CSVEAGGYGYTF
.	TRBJ1-2	.	TRBV5-4	TGTGCCAGCAGCTTCGGGGCAAAACCTAACGGCTACACCTTC	CASSFGAKPNGYTF
TRBD1	TRBJ2-5	.	TRBV6-5	TGTGCCAGCAGCGCCACAGGGGGCCCGGGGGAGACCCAGTACTTC	CASSATGGPGETQYF
.	TRBJ2-5	.	TRBV28	TGTGCCAGCAGTTCCTTAGGACAGTCCTGGGAAGAGACCCAGTACTTC	CASSSLGQSWEETQYF
TRBD1	TRBJ1-4	.	TRBV27	TGTGCCAGCAGGGACAGGCGGGGTGAAAAACTGTTTTTT	CASRDRRGEKLFF
TRBD1	TRBJ2-1	.	TRBV11-2	TGTGCCAGCAGCTTAGGGCCCGGGACAGGGGACAATGAGCAGTTCTTC	CASSLGPGTGDNEQFF
.	TRBJ2-1	.	TRBV2	TGTGCCAGCACCGCCCAGGGCTTCAATGAGCAGTTCTTC	CASTAQGFNEQFF
.	TRBJ1-2	few	TRBV14	TGTGCCAGCAGCCAAGAACATTGGACCGCTAGTGTCTATGGCTACACCTTC	CASSQEHWTASVYGYTF
TRBD1	TRBJ1-1	.	TRBV29-1	TGCAGCGTTGGGACAGGCCTCGCGGTAGCTTTCTTT	CSVGTGLAVAFF
.	TRBJ2-5	once	TRBV7-2	TGTGCCAGCAGCCCGGACTCAGAAGAGACCCAGTACTTC	CASSPDSEETQYF
.	TRBJ2-7	.	TRBV4-1	TGCGCCAGCAGCCAAGGGCAGGTATCCTACGAGCAGTACTTC	CASSQGQVSYEQYF
TRBD1	TRBJ2-7	.	TRBV25-1	TGTGCCAGCACCCCAGGGGGCGGTGAGCAGTACTTC	CASTPGGGEQYF
.	TRBJ2-7	.	TRBV5-8	TGTGCCAGCAGCTTGTACGGAGCCCTGGACGAGCAGTACTTC	CASSLYGALDEQYF
TRBD2	TRBJ2-1	.	TRBV25-1	TGTGCCAGCAGTCCCTCGAGAAGCGGGAGTTACAATGAGCAGTTCTTC	CASSPSRSGSYNEQFF
.	TRBJ1-2	.	TRBV5-6	TGTGCCAGCAGCTTGTGGGGGGCAGACTATGGCTACACCTTC	CASSLWGADYGYTF
.	TRBJ1-2	.	TRBV7-9	TGTGCCAGCAGTTCTAGCACCGGAGGGCCTATGGGCTATGGCTACACCTTC	CASSSSTGGPMGYGYTF
.	TRBJ1-2	.	TRBV5-8	TGTGCCAGCAGCTTGGACTCCCCTACCTATGGCTACACCTTC	CASSLDSPTYGYTF
TRBD1	TRBJ2-7	.	TRBV5-6	TGTGCCAGCAGCTTAATCAGGGGGCCCTACGAGCAGTACTTC	CASSLIRGPYEQYF
TRBD1	TRBJ1-4	.	TRBV6-6	TGTGCCAGCAGTCCTCATAGACAGGGCGTTAATGAAAAACTGTTTTTT	CASSPHRQGVNEKLFF
.	TRBJ2-4	.	TRBV5-1	TGCGCCAGCAGCTTGCGTACAACAGACATTCAGTACTTC	CASSLRTTDIQYF
TRBD1	TRBJ2-7	.	TRBV2	TGTGCCAGCAGTGAAGAAGGTAATATTCGGGACAGAGCCTACGAGCAGTACTTC	CASSEEGNIRDRAYEQYF
.	TRBJ1-1	few	TRBV11-2	TGTGCCAGCAGCTTACGTGCGGGCTACACTGAAGCTTTCTTT	CASSLRAGYTEAFF
.	TRBJ1-1	.	TRBV9	TGTGCCAGCAGCCCCGGGGCTCAAAACATGAACACTGAAGCTTTCTTT	CASSPGAQNMNTEAFF
TRBD2	TRBJ2-7	.	TRBV6-5	TGTGCCAGCAGTTACTCTAGCGGGAGGGTCCTCTACGAGCAGTACTTC	CASSYSSGRVLYEQYF
TRBD1	TRBJ1-1	.	TRBV27	TGTGCCAGCAGTTTAGGTCCCGGGACAGTGAACACTGAAGCTTTCTTT	CASSLGPGTVNTEAFF